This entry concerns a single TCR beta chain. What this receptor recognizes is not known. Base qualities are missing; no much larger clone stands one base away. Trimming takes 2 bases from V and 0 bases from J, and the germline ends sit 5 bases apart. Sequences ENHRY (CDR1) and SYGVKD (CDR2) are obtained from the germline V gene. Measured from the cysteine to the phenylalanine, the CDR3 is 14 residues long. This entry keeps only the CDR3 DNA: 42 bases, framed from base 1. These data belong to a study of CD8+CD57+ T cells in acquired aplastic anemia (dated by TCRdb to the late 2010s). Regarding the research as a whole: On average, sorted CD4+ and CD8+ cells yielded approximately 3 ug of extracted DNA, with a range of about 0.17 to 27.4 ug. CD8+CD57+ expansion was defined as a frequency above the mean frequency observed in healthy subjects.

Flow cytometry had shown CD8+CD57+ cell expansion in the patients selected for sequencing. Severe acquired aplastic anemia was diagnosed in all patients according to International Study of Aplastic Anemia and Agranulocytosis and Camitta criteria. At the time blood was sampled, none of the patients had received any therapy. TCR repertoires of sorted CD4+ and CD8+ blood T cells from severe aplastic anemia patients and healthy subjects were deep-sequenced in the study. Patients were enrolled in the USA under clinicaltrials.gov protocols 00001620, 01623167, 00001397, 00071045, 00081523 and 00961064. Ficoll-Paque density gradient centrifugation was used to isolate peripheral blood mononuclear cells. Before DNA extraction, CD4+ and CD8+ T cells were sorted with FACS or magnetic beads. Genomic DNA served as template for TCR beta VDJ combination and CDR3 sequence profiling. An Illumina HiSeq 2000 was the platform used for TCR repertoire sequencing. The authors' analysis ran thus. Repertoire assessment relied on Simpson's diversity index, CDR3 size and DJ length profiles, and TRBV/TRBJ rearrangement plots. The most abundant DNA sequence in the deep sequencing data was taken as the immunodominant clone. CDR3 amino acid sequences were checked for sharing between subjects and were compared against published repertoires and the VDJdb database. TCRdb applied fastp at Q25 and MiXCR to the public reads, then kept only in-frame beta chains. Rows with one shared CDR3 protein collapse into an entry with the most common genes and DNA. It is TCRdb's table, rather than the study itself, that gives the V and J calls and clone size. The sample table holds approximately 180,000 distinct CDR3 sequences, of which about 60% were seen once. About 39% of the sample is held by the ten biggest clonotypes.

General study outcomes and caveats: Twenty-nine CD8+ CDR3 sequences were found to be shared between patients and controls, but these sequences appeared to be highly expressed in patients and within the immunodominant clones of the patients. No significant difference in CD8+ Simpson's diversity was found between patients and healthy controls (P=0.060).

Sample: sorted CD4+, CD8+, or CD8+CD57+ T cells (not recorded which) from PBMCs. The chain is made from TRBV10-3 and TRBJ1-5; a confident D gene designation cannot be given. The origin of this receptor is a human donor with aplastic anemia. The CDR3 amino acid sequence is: CAISEIYSNQPQHF. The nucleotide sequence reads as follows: TGTGCCATCAGTGAGATCTATAGCAATCAGCCCCAGCATTTT.